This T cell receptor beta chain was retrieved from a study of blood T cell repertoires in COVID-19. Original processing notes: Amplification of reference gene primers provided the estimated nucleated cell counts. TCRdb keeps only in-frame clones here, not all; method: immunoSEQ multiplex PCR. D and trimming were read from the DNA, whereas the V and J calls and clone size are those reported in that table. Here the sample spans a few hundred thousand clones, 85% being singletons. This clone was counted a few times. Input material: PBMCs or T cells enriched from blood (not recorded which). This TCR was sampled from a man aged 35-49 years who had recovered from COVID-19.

The CDR3 bases are TGTGCCAGCAGCGAGGGGACTAGCGGGACCTCCGTGCAGTACTTC. It encodes CASSEGTSGTSVQYF. The J gene is TRBJ2-7, the V gene TRBV9; TRBD2 agrees at 13 bases. This CDR3 has 15 residues. J lost 9 bases, V lost 3 bases, and 9 bases had no gene match. Germline V CDR1 and CDR2: SGDLS, YYNGEE. The full variable domain, its missing parts supplied by reference TRBV9 and TRBJ2-7, is DSGVTQTPKHLITATGQRVTLRCSPRSGDLSVYWYQQSLDQGLQFLIQYYNGEERAKGNILERFSAQQFPDLHSELNLSSLELGDSALYFCASSEGTSGTSVQYFGPGTRLTVT.